Below are 17 T cell receptor beta chains sequenced from a single sample in a study of T cells in Graves' hyperthyroidism and ophthalmopathy. TCR beta CDR3 sequences were amplified from RNA transcripts. HTBI primers were employed in a first-round RT-PCR of the TCR CDR3. TCRdb re-called the multiplex PCR reads with MiXCR, one entry per CDR3 protein. The sample includes hundreds of thousands of distinct CDR3 sequences, roughly a third seen only once; the top ten take approximately 31%. Specimen: blood. All receptors come from a woman between 40 and 50 years old with Graves' hyperthyroidism.

A note on this clonotype: Since a much larger clone is just one base distant, this may be a read error. The chain combines TRBV19 with TRBJ2-6; D call uncertain. Per the germline V gene, CDR1 is LNHDA and CDR2 is SQIVND (reference sequence). The CDR3 consists of 16 residues. The CDR3 DNA reads as TGTGCCTCTTCTGATAGGTCTCTCTCTGGGACCAACGTCCTGACTTTC. It codes for CASSDRSLSGTNVLTF. The full variable domain, rest sourced from reference TRBV19 and TRBJ2-6, is DGGITQSPKYLFRKEGQNVTLSCEQNLNHDAMYWYRQDPGQGLRLIYYSQIVNDFQKGDIAEGYSVSREKKESFPLTVTSAQKNPTAFYLCASSDRSLSGTNVLTFGAGSRLTVL.

This CDR3 is CASIIGVLNTEAFF. The CDR3, as DNA: TGTGCCAGCATTATAGGGGTATTGAACACTGAAGCTTTCTTT. V usage is TRBV12-3 or TRBV12-4 and J usage is TRBJ1-1; TRBD1 might be the D (5 bases). The CDR3 is 14 residues long. Trimming left V 7 bases short and J 0 bases short, with 12 bases between.

This clonotype has a count of ten or more. The chain recombines TRBV7-8 with TRBJ1-5, with 8 nucleotides matching TRBD1. The CDR3 contains 14 residues. With V trimmed by 2 bases and J by 6 bases, 3 bases remained unmatched. CDR1 and CDR2 (germline): SGHVS, FQNEAQ. CDR3 DNA sequence: TGTGCCAGCAGCTTACCAGGGGGCATTCAGCCCCAGCATTTT. Its translation: CASSLPGGIQPQHF.

The sample holds a few counts of this clonotype. CDR3 protein: CSVEARGTYEQYF. CDR3 in DNA: TGCAGCGTTGAAGCCAGGGGGACCTACGAGCAGTACTTC. The rearrangement joins TRBV29-1 to TRBJ2-7; TRBD1 aligns across 7 bases. The V and J ends lost 1 base and 2 bases, in that order; junction bases with no gene match: 2. Per germline, CDR1 SQVTM and CDR2 ANQGSEA. CDR3 length: 13 residues.

The sample holds a few counts of this clonotype. The chain couples TRBV12-3 or TRBV12-4 to TRBJ1-5; maybe TRBD1 (5 bases). This CDR3 has 15 amino acids. Trimming removed 8 bases from V and 7 bases from J, with 21 bases in between. The DNA for the CDR3 is TGTGCCAGCGGGTTTTCTTCGGGGGTAGGCCAGCCCCAGCATTTT. It codes for CASGFSSGVGQPQHF.

This clonotype was observed at least ten times. The rearrangement uses TRBV10-3 and TRBJ1-1; D gene ambiguous. Per the germline V gene, CDR1 is ENHRY and CDR2 is SYGVKD. The CDR3 has 14 residues. V gave up 6 bases and J gave up 1 base, with 12 bases separating them. The CDR3 bases are TGTGCCATCAGGCAGGTGCGAGAGAACACTGAAGCTTTCTTT. This codes for CAIRQVRENTEAFF.

This CDR3 reads CATQVVLHGGYTF. The CDR3 nucleotides read TGTGCCACCCAGGTGGTCCTTCACGGGGGCTACACCTTC. This chain links TRBV19 with TRBJ1-2; D is unclear. Germline V gene data show CDR1 as LNHDA and CDR2 as SQIVND (reference sequence). V lost 10 bases, J lost 8 bases, and 20 bases lay in between. This CDR3 has 13 amino acids.

Comment on this clonotype: The junction departs from the called germline gene at one end, perhaps through a read error. The rearrangement links TRBV7-8 to TRBJ2-5; no clear D gene. Germline lookup yields CDR1 SGHVS and CDR2 FQNEAQ. The CDR3 totals 13 residues. CDR3 region: CASSQAPQETQYF. Here the CDR3 DNA reads TGCGCCAGCAGCCAAGCCCCTCAAGAGACCCAGTACTTC.

The sample holds many counts of this clonotype. The chain is built from TRBV7-9 and TRBJ2-7; D is possibly TRBD1 or TRBD2 (5 bases each). CDR1 and CDR2 (germline): SEHNR, FQNEAQ (reference sequence). Trimming cost V 2 bases and J 3 bases, with 11 bases left between them. CDR3 length: 14 amino acids. The CDR3 nucleotides are TGTGCCAGCAGCTTAATTGGGGGTTTCTACGAGCAGTACTTC. It codes for CASSLIGGFYEQYF.

This clonotype showed up just a few times. The rearrangement uses TRBV12-3 or TRBV12-4 and TRBJ2-5; TRBD2 is a possible D gene (6 bases). This CDR3 spans 14 amino acids. V lost 6 bases and J lost 7, with 18 bases in between. CDR3: CASSLGGAGGTQYF. In nucleotides, the CDR3 is TGTGCCAGCAGCCTGGGCGGGGCCGGTGGGACCCAGTACTTC.

This chain links TRBV10-1 with TRBJ2-2; a weak D match, TRBD2 (6 bases). With 4 bases removed from V and 1 base from J, the gap between germline ends came to 10 bases. CDR1 is WNHNN, CDR2 SYGVQD, per germline (reference sequence). There are 15 residues in the CDR3. CDR3 nucleotide sequence: TGCGCCAGCAGTGGGGGACTCTTGAACACCGGGGAGCTGTTTTTT. Encoded protein: CASSGGLLNTGELFF.

This chain joins TRBV10-3 and TRBJ1-1; D is undetermined. With 6 bases removed from V and 3 bases from J, the gap between germline ends came to 8 bases. Germline V gene data show CDR1 as ENHRY and CDR2 as SYGVKD. The CDR3 spans 12 residues. The CDR3: CAISPGDTEAFF. The CDR3, as DNA: TGTGCCATCAGCCCCGGGGACACTGAAGCTTTCTTT.

Details on this clonotype: This may be a read error, as it is one base from a much larger clone. V gene TRBV12-3 or TRBV12-4 combines with J gene TRBJ1-6; tentative D call: TRBD1 (5 bases). This CDR3 has 14 amino acids. The CDR3 reads CASSRQSHQTPLRF. The CDR3 DNA reads TGTGCCAGCAGTAGACAGTCACACCAGACACCCCTCCGCTTT.

V is TRBV29-1 and J is TRBJ1-5; D unresolved. CDR3 size: 9 residues. Germline lookup yields CDR1 SQVTM and CDR2 ANQGSEA. Between the trimmed V and J ends, which lost 3 bases and 13 bases, there was a span of 7 bases. CDR3 sequence (DNA): TGCAGCGTTGAGGTCGGTCAGCATTTT. Translation: CSVEVGQHF.

The gene calls are TRBV7-2 and TRBJ2-2; TRBD1 matches 10 bases. Trimming at V came to 8 bases and at J to 0 bases, leaving 12 bases not matched to a gene. Germline CDR1 is SGHTA and CDR2 is FQGNSA. This CDR3 is 18 amino acids long. Here the CDR3 reads CASSQRQGAQANTGELFF. For the CDR3, the DNA is TGTGCCAGCTCCCAAAGACAGGGGGCCCAAGCGAACACCGGGGAGCTGTTTTTT.

This clonotype was seen many times. The chain recombines TRBV6-4 with TRBJ1-6; weak D call: TRBD1 (5 bases). The CDR3 runs to 14 residues. Germline lookup yields CDR1 MRHNA and CDR2 SNTAGT. The V and J ends lost 0 bases and 10 bases respectively, with 10 bases between them. The CDR3 bases are TGTGCCAGCAGTGACTCTCTCGGGGGGTCACCCCTCCACTTT. Translation gives CASSDSLGGSPLHF.

This chain joins TRBV2 and TRBJ2-2; weak D call: TRBD1 (5 bases). V lost 6 bases and J 4 bases, leaving 12 bases between the germline ends. Germline CDR1 is SNHLY and CDR2 is FYNNEI. The CDR3 is 14 amino acids. The CDR3 DNA reads as TGTGCCAGCAGAATAGAAGACAGCACCGGGGAGCTGTTTTTT. Protein product: CASRIEDSTGELFF.